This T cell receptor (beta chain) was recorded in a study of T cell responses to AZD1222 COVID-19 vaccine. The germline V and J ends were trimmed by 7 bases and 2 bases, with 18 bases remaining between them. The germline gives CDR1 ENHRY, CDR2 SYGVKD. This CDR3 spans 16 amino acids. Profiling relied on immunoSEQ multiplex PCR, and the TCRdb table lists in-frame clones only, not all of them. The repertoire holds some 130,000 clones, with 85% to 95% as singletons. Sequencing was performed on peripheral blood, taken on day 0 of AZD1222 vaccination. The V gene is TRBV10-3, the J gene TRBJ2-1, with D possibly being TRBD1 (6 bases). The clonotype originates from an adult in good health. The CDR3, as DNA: TGTGCCATCAATACACAGGGATTGCCGACCTACAATGAGCAGTTCTTC. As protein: CAINTQGLPTYNEQFF.